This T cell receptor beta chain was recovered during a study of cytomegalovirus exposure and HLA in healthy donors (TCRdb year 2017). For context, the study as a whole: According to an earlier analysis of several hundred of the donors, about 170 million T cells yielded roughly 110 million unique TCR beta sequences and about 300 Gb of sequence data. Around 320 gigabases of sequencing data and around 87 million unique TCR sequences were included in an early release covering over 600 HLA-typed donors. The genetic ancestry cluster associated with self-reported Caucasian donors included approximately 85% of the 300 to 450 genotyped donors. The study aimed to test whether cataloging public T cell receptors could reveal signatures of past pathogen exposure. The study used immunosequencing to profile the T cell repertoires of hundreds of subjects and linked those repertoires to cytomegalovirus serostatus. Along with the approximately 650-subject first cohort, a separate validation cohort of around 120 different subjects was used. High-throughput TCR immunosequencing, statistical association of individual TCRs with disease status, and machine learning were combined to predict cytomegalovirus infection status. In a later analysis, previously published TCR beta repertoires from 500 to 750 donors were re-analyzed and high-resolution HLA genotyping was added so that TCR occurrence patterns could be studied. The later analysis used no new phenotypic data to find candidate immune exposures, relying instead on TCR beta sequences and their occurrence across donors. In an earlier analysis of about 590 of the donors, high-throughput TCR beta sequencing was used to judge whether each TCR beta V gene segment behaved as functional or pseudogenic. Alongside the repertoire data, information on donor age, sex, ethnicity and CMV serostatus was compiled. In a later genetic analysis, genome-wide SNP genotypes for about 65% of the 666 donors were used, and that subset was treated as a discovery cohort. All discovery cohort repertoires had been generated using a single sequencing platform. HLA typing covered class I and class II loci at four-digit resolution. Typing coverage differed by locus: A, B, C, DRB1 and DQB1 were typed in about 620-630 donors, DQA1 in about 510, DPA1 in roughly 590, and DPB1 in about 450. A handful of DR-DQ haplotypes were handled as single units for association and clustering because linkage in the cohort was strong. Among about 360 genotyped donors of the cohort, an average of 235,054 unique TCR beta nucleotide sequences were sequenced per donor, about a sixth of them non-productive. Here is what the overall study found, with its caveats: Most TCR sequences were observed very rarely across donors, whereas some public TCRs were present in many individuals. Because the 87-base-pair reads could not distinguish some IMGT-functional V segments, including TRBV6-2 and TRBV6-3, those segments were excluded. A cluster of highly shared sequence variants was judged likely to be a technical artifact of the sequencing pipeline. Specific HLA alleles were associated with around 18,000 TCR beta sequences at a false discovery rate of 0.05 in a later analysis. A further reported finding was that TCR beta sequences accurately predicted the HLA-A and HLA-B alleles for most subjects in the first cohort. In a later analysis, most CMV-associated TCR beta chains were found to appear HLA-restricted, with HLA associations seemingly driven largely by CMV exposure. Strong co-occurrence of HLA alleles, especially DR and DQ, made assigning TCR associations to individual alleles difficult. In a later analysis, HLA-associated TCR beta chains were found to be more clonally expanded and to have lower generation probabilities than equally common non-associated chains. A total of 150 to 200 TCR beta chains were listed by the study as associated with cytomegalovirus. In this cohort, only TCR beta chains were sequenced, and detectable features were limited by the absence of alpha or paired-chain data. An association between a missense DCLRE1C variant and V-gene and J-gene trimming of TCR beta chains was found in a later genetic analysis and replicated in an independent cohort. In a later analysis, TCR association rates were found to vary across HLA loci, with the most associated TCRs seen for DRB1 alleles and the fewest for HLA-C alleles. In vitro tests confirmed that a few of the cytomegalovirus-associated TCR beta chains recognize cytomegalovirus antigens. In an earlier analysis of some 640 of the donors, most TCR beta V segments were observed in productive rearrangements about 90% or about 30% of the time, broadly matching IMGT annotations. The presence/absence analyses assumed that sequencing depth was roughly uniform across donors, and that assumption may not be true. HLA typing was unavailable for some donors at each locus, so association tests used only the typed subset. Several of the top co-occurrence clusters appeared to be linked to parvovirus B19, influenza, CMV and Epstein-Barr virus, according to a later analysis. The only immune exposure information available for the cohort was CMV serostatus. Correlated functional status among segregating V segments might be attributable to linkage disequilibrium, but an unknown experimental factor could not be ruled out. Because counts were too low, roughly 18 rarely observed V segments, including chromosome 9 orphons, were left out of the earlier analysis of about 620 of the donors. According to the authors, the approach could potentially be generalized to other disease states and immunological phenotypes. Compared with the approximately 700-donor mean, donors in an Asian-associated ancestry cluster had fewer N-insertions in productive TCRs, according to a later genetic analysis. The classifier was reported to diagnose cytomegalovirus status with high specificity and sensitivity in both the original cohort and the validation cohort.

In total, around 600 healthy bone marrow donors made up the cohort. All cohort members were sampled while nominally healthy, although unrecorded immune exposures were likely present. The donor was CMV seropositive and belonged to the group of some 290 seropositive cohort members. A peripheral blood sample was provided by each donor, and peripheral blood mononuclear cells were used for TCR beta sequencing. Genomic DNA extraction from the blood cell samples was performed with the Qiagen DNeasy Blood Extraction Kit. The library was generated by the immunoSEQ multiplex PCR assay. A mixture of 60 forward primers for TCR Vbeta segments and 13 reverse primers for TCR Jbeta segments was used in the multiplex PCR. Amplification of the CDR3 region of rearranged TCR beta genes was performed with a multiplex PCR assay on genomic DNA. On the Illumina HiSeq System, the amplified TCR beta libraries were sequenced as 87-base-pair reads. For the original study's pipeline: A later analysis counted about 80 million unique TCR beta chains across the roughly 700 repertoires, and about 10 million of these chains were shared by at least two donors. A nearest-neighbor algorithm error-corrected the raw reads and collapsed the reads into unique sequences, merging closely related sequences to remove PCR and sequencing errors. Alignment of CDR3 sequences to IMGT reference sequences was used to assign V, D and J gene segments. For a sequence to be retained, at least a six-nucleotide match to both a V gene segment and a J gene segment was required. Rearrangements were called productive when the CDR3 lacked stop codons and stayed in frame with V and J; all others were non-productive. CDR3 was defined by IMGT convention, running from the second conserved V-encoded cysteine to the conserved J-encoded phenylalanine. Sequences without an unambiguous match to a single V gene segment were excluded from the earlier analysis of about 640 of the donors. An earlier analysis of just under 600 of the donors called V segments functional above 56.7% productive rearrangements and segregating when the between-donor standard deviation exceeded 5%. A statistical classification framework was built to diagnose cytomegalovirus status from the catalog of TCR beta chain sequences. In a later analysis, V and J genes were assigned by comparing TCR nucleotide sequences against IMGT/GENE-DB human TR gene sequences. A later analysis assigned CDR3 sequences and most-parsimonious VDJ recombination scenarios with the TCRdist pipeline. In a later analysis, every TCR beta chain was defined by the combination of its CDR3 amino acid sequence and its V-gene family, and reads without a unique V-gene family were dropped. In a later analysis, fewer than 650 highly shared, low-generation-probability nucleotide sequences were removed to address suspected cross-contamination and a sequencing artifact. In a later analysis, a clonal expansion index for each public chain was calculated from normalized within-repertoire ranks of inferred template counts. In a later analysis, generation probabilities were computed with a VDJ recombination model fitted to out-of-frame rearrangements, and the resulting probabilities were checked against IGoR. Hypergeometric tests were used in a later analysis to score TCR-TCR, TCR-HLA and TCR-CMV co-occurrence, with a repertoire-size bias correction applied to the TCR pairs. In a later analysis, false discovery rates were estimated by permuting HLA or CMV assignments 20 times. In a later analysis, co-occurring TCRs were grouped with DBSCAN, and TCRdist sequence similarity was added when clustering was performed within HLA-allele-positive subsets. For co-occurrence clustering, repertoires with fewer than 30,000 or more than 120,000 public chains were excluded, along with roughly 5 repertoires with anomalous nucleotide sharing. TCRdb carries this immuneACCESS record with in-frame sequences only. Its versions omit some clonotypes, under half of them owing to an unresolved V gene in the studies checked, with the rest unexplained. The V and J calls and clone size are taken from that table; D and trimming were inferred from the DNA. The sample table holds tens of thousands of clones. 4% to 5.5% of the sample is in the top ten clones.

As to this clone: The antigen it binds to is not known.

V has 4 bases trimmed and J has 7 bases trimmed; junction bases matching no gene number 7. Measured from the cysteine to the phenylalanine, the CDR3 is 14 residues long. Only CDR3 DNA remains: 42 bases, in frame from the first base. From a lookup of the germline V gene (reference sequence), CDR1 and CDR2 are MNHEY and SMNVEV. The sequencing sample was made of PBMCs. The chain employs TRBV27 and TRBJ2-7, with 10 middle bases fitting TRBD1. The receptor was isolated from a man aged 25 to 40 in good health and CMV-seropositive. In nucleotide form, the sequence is TGTGCCAGCAGTTCTCGACAGGGGGCGAGAGAGCAGTACTTC. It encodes CASSSRQGAREQYF.